The rows below give T cell receptor beta chains drawn from one sample of a study of CD8 T cells in ankylosing spondylitis. MiXCR, applied by TCRdb to the 5' RACE reads, yields one record per CDR3 protein. The repertoire has 200,000 to 250,000 distinct CDR3 sequences, roughly 10% of them found once; the top ten carry 21%. Sequenced input: blood, either unsorted or a sorted T cell fraction (not recorded which). Source of these receptors: a male donor with ankylosing spondylitis or in good health (not recorded which). The CDR3 runs from the conserved cysteine through the conserved F or W. A D gene is named only where the DNA matches it firmly. Rows give clone size only sometimes, using once, few, many, or a class for an expanded clone.

clone_size	d_call	v_call	j_call	cdr3_nt	cdr3_aa
many	TRBD1	TRBV20-1	TRBJ2-7	TGCAGTGCTGGTTATCCGGGACAGGCCTACGAGCAGTACTTC	CSAGYPGQAYEQYF
many	TRBD2	TRBV12-3/TRBV12-4	TRBJ2-3	TGTGCCAGCAGTCCCGGGACTAGCGCGGATACGCAGTATTTT	CASSPGTSADTQYF
.	.	TRBV9	TRBJ1-2	TGTGCCAGCAGCGCGAGGCCGGGGGGCTATGGCTACACCTTC	CASSARPGGYGYTF
many	.	TRBV25-1	TRBJ2-5	TGTGCCAGCAGTGACTCTGGGAGTCAAGAGACCCAGTACTTC	CASSDSGSQETQYF
many	.	TRBV7-6	TRBJ1-3	TGTGCCAGCAGCTTAGAGGGCAACACCATCTCTGGAAACACCATATATTTT	CASSLEGNTISGNTIYF
many	.	TRBV20-1	TRBJ1-4	TGCAGTGCTAGGACCGGGTTTAATGAAAAACTGTTTTTT	CSARTGFNEKLFF
few	.	TRBV7-2	TRBJ2-2	TGTGCCAGCAGCTTAGTAGTCGAAAACACCGGGGAGCTGTTTTTT	CASSLVVENTGELFF
many	TRBD2	TRBV5-6	TRBJ2-3	TGTGCCAGCAGCTTGAGGCTAGCGGGGGCCACAGATACGCAGTATTTT	CASSLRLAGATDTQYF
.	TRBD2	TRBV20-1	TRBJ2-5	TGCAGTGCTAAGCACGCCAGCGGGGGGGAGACCCAGTACTTC	CSAKHASGGETQYF
many	.	TRBV7-9	TRBJ2-7	TGTGCCAGCAGCTTCGGGGCTATCTCCTACGAGCAGTACTTC	CASSFGAISYEQYF
many	TRBD2	TRBV7-3	TRBJ2-7	TGTGCCAGCAGCTCGGGGACTAGCGGGGTATACGAGCAGTACTTC	CASSSGTSGVYEQYF
.	.	TRBV7-9	TRBJ2-7	TGTGCCAGCAGCTTTGTCCCGGGGCTCTACGAGCAGTACTTC	CASSFVPGLYEQYF
many	.	TRBV4-2	TRBJ2-4	TGTGCCAGCAGCCAAGGGGGTTCCAAAAACATTCAGTACTTC	CASSQGGSKNIQYF
.	TRBD1	TRBV28	TRBJ2-2	TGTGCCAGCAGGAGACAGGGGGCAGGCGGGGAGCTGTTTTTT	CASRRQGAGGELFF
.	.	TRBV18	TRBJ2-7	TGTGCCAGCTCGGAGGCCGGCCAGACCTACGAGCAGTACTTC	CASSEAGQTYEQYF
.	.	TRBV12-3/TRBV12-4	TRBJ2-2	TGTGCCAGCAGCCGGGCAGGGAGAACCTGGGAGCTGTTTTTT	CASSRAGRTWELFF
many	.	TRBV12-3/TRBV12-4	TRBJ2-1	TGTGCCAGCAGCCCGAAGACTACTCTTGATGAGCAGTTCTTC	CASSPKTTLDEQFF
few	TRBD2	TRBV7-8	TRBJ2-3	TGTGCCAGCAGCTTTCGGACTAGCGGGGGCACAGATACGCAGTATTTT	CASSFRTSGGTDTQYF
many	.	TRBV5-1	TRBJ1-1	TGCGCCAGCAGCATTCCAGGGCTGAACACTGAAGCTTTCTTT	CASSIPGLNTEAFF
many	TRBD2	TRBV29-1	TRBJ2-1	TGCAGCGTTGGGTCTAGCGGGGGGGCCTTATCCTACAATGAGCAGTTCTTC	CSVGSSGGALSYNEQFF
many	.	TRBV5-1	TRBJ2-5	TGCGCCAGCAGCTTGGGACCAGTGGCTGAAGAGACCCAGTACTTC	CASSLGPVAEETQYF
many	.	TRBV2	TRBJ1-3	TGTGCCAGCAGGGCCCAGGGTGGTGGAAACACCATATATTTT	CASRAQGGGNTIYF
many	TRBD1	TRBV7-2	TRBJ2-5	TGTGCCAGCAGCATGACAGGGATGGAGACCCAGTACTTC	CASSMTGMETQYF
many	.	TRBV6-6	TRBJ1-2	TGTGCCAGCAGTCAGACAGATAACTATGGCTACACCTTC	CASSQTDNYGYTF